This is a list of T cell receptor beta chains from one sample in a study of blood T cell repertoires in COVID-19. Sequencing used immunoSEQ multiplex PCR; TCRdb keeps in-frame clones, though not all of them. The data show tens of thousands of clones, 80% to 90% seen once. Sequencing used peripheral blood. These receptors were obtained from a man aged 50 to 59 with active COVID-19. CDR3s include the opening cysteine and the closing phenylalanine or tryptophan. The D gene is left open where the match is weak. Clone size appears in some rows only: once, few, many, or a class for an expanded clone.

>-|-|TRBJ2-1|TRBV24-1
CATSGLLGEDLEQFF
TGTGCCACCAGTGGTCTTCTGGGGGAGGACTTAGAGCAGTTCTTC
>-|-|TRBJ2-3|TRBV19
CASSMAVADTQYF
TGTGCCAGTAGTATGGCCGTCGCAGATACGCAGTATTTT
>TRBD2|-|TRBJ2-7|TRBV7-2
CASSPPAGGYEQYF
TGTGCCAGCAGCCCGCCAGCGGGGGGGTACGAGCAGTACTTC
>TRBD1|-|TRBJ1-2|TRBV28
CASRTPGQLTYGYTF
TGTGCCAGCAGGACTCCGGGACAGCTCACCTATGGCTACACCTTC
>-|-|TRBJ1-1|TRBV6-4
CASRGGGATEAFF
TGTGCCAGCAGGGGAGGGGGTGCCACTGAAGCTTTCTTT
>-|-|TRBJ2-7|TRBV2
CASSEGGQYEQYF
TGTGCCAGCAGTGAGGGTGGACAGTACGAGCAGTACTTC
>TRBD2|-|TRBJ2-1|TRBV10-3
CAISEPGTSGRDNEQFF
TGTGCCATCAGTGAGCCCGGGACTAGCGGGAGGGACAATGAGCAGTTCTTC
>-|-|TRBJ1-3|TRBV5-1
CASSPADGSGNTIYF
TGCGCCAGCAGCCCCGCGGATGGATCTGGAAACACCATATATTTT
>TRBD1|-|TRBJ2-7|TRBV6-2/TRBV6-3
CASSTGTGYEQYF
TGTGCCAGCAGTACCGGGACAGGCTACGAGCAGTACTTC
>-|-|TRBJ2-5|TRBV12-3/TRBV12-4
CASRRDQETQYF
TGTGCCAGCAGACGGGACCAAGAGACCCAGTACTTC
>TRBD2|once|TRBJ2-5|TRBV5-4
CASSPSGRGEETQYF
TGTGCCAGCAGCCCAAGCGGGAGGGGGGAAGAGACCCAGTACTTC
>-|-|TRBJ2-1|TRBV19
CASSISAGLVNEQFF
TGTGCCAGTAGTATATCAGCGGGTTTAGTCAATGAGCAGTTCTTC
>-|-|TRBJ2-5|TRBV2
CASSEEEGYQETQYF
TGTGCCAGCAGTGAAGAAGAGGGCTATCAAGAGACCCAGTACTTC
>-|-|TRBJ2-1|TRBV15
CATSRDVAEQFF
TGTGCCACCAGCAGAGACGTGGCAGAGCAGTTCTTC
>-|-|TRBJ2-6|TRBV30
CACNTARVGANVLTF
TGTGCCTGCAACACCGCCAGGGTCGGGGCCAACGTCCTGACTTTC
>TRBD1|-|TRBJ1-4|TRBV4-2
CASSVRDSDEKLFF
TGTGCCAGCAGCGTCCGGGACAGCGACGAAAAACTGTTTTTT
>-|once|TRBJ1-1|TRBV21-1
CASSKVQGEGTEAFF
TGTGCCAGCAGCAAAGTGCAGGGGGAAGGCACTGAAGCTTTCTTT
>TRBD1|once|TRBJ2-5|TRBV18
CASSRGTGQETQYF
TGTGCCAGCTCTCGGGGGACAGGCCAAGAGACCCAGTACTTC
>-|-|TRBJ2-4|TRBV4-1
CASSPPGTPAKNIQYF
TGCGCCAGCAGCCCCCCCGGGACACCGGCCAAAAACATTCAGTACTTC
>TRBD1|-|TRBJ2-1|TRBV5-1
CASSREGQGLSSNEQFF
TGCGCCAGCAGCAGGGAAGGACAGGGGTTAAGCTCCAATGAGCAGTTCTTC
>-|-|TRBJ1-5|TRBV28
CASSFGGVQPQHF
TGTGCCAGCAGTTTCGGGGGTGTGCAGCCCCAGCATTTT
>TRBD1|-|TRBJ1-5|TRBV19
CASSTWDRGYQPQHF
TGTGCCAGTAGTACCTGGGACAGGGGCTATCAGCCCCAGCATTTT
>-|-|TRBJ1-5|TRBV4-3
CASSQDSGASQPQHF
TGCGCCAGCAGCCAAGATAGCGGGGCCTCTCAGCCCCAGCATTTT
>TRBD2|few|TRBJ2-7|TRBV5-4
CASSPGTSGMYEQYF
TGTGCCAGCAGCCCCGGGACTAGCGGGATGTACGAGCAGTACTTC
>-|-|TRBJ2-1|TRBV6-4
CASSPTLAYNEQFF
TGTGCCAGCAGTCCCACTCTCGCCTACAATGAGCAGTTCTTC
>-|-|TRBJ1-1|TRBV6-5
CASSYPSQEMNTEAFF
TGTGCCAGCAGTTACCCTTCACAGGAGATGAACACTGAAGCTTTCTTT
>TRBD1|-|TRBJ1-2|TRBV18
CASSRGQGATNRYGYTF
TGTGCCAGCTCACGGGGACAGGGGGCGACCAACCGTTATGGCTACACCTTC
>-|-|TRBJ2-1|TRBV5-4
CASSLEQFGNEQFF
TGTGCCAGCAGCTTGGAACAGTTTGGAAATGAGCAGTTCTTC
>TRBD1|-|TRBJ2-5|TRBV19
CASSIDLDRGATRETQYF
TGTGCCAGTAGTATAGATCTTGACAGGGGGGCCACAAGGGAGACCCAGTACTTC
>-|-|TRBJ2-3|TRBV30
CAWSVQGRTQYF
TGTGCCTGGAGTGTGCAGGGTAGGACGCAGTATTTT
>TRBD1|-|TRBJ2-1|TRBV29-1
CSVATGQGWNEQFF
TGCAGCGTTGCGACCGGACAGGGGTGGAATGAGCAGTTCTTC
>-|once|TRBJ2-7|TRBV19
CASSGVYYEQYF
TGTGCCAGTAGCGGAGTCTACTACGAGCAGTACTTC